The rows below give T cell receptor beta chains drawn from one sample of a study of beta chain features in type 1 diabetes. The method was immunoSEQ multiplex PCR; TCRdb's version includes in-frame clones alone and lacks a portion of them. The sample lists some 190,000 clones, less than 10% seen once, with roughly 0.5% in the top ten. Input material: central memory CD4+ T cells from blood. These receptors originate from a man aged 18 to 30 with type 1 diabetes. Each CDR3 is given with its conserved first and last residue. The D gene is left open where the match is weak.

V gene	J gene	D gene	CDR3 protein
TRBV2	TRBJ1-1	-	CASSGAFGTEAFF
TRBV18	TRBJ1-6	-	CASSQSSPRTDNSPLHF
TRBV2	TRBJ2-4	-	CASCTGNSIQYF
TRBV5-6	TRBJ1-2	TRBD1	CASSKRGQGYGYTF
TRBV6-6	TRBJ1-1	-	CASSYLSANTEAFF
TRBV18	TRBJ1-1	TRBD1	CASSAQGAAEAFF
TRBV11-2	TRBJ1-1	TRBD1	CASSQQQGVNVGTEAFF
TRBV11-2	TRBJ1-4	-	CASSLTGGGINEKLFF
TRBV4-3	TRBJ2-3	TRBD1	CASSQRQGTTDTQYF
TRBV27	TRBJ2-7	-	CASSPKTGIIPYEQYF
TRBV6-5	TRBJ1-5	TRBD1	CASSLLGTGDQPQHF
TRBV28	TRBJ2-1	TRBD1	CASSWAGGAYNEQFF
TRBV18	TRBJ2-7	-	CASSPPGLPLGEQYF
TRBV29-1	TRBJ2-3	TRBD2	CSAQGGRGGQNTQYF
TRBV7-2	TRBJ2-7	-	CASSAQLRGSEQYF
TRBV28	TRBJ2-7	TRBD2	CASSSVGTSVYEQYF
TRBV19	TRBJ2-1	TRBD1	CASSGTGGYNEQFF
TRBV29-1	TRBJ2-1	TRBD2	CSSGTSGNNEQFF
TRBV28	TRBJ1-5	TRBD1	CASSPFHYRQGATNQPQHF
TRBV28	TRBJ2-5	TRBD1	CASSGQGEGETQYF
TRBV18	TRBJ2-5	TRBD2	CASSRVLAGGNQETQYF
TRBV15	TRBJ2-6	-	CATSRGGYSGANVLTF
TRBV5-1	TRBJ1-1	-	CATRLEMNTEAFF
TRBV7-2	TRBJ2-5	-	CASSPMVSGLETQYF
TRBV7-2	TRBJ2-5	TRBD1	CASRSPGTGVETQYF
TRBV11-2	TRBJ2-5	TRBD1	CASGSGGSETQYF
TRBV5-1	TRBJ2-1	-	CASSLGAPNEQFF
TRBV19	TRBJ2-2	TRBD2	CASRGTSGLTGELFF
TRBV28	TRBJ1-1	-	CASAGGARNTEAFF
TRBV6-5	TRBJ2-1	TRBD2	CASRLGAGGAHEQFF
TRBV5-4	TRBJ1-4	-	CASSLRGGHEKLFF
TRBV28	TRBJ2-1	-	CASSDYRPGSLYSYNEQFF
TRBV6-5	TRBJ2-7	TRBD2	CASSSKAGGSGEQYF
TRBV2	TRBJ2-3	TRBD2	CASSLLAGGTDTQYF
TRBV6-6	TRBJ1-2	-	CASRSIRDIANYGYTF
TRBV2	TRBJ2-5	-	CAIAPGDETQYF
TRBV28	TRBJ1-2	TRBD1	CASKPGQGGGYTF
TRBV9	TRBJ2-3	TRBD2	CASSILAGSTDTQYF
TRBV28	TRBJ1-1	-	CASSLGGVTNTEAFF
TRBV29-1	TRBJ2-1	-	CSIHRDRGQFF
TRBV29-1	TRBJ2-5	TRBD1	CSASTGWKGTQYF